These T cell receptor beta chains were read from a single sample in a study of T cell responses to AZD1222 COVID-19 vaccine. The table came from immunoSEQ multiplex PCR; TCRdb's copy has only in-frame clones and leaves some out. The sample contains roughly 200,000 clones, about 91% of which appear only once. Sample: peripheral blood, taken on day 0 of AZD1222 vaccination. These TCRs come from an adult in good health. CDR3s include the opening cysteine and the closing phenylalanine or tryptophan. The order of the fields is clone size, D gene, J gene, V gene, CDR3 DNA, CDR3 protein. D genes are given only for firm matches. For some rows the clone size is stated as once, few or many, or as a class when expanded; others skip it.

abundance: NA; d_gene: NA; j_gene: TRBJ1-2; v_gene: TRBV28; CDR3nt: TGTGCCAGCAGGAACTACGACATGGACTATGGCTACACCTTC; CDR3aa: CASRNYDMDYGYTF
abundance: NA; d_gene: NA; j_gene: TRBJ2-5; v_gene: TRBV14; CDR3nt: TGTGCCAGCAGCCAAACCTCTAATAGCGGTGAGACCCAGTACTTC; CDR3aa: CASSQTSNSGETQYF
abundance: NA; d_gene: NA; j_gene: TRBJ1-4; v_gene: TRBV7-6; CDR3nt: TGTGCCAGCAGCTCTTGGTCGACAGGTCCTGAAAAACTGTTTTTT; CDR3aa: CASSSWSTGPEKLFF
abundance: NA; d_gene: TRBD2; j_gene: TRBJ2-7; v_gene: TRBV18; CDR3nt: TGTGCCAGCTCGTCGGGGGGGCCCTACGAGCAGTACTTC; CDR3aa: CASSSGGPYEQYF
abundance: NA; d_gene: TRBD1; j_gene: TRBJ1-1; v_gene: TRBV10-3; CDR3nt: TGTGCCACGGGACAGCTGAACACTGAAGCTTTCTTT; CDR3aa: CATGQLNTEAFF
abundance: once; d_gene: TRBD1; j_gene: TRBJ1-2; v_gene: TRBV5-1; CDR3nt: TGCGCCAGCAGCTGGACCGGGACAGCTAACTATGGCTACACCTTC; CDR3aa: CASSWTGTANYGYTF
abundance: NA; d_gene: NA; j_gene: TRBJ1-4; v_gene: TRBV10-2; CDR3nt: TGCGCCAGCAGTCGACAGACCCCCCTCGCAACTAATGAAAAACTGTTTTTT; CDR3aa: CASSRQTPLATNEKLFF
abundance: once; d_gene: NA; j_gene: TRBJ1-2; v_gene: TRBV2; CDR3nt: TGTGCCAGCAGTGCGAGGTCAGCGGACCTAGCTAACTATGGCTACACCTTC; CDR3aa: CASSARSADLANYGYTF
abundance: NA; d_gene: NA; j_gene: TRBJ2-1; v_gene: TRBV11-2; CDR3nt: TGTGCCAGCAGCTTAACGGGGGACATGGTCTCCAATGAGCAGTTCTTC; CDR3aa: CASSLTGDMVSNEQFF
abundance: NA; d_gene: TRBD1; j_gene: TRBJ1-5; v_gene: TRBV9; CDR3nt: TGTGCCAGCAGCGTAGCAGGGGGGTTAGGTCAGCCCCAGCATTTT; CDR3aa: CASSVAGGLGQPQHF
abundance: few; d_gene: NA; j_gene: TRBJ2-1; v_gene: TRBV27; CDR3nt: TGTGCCAGCAGTTTACGGGTAGTCGGGGACAATGAGCAGTTCTTC; CDR3aa: CASSLRVVGDNEQFF
abundance: NA; d_gene: NA; j_gene: TRBJ1-5; v_gene: TRBV5-1; CDR3nt: TGCGCCAGCAGCCTGGGGGTCGTCGCTGGCAATCAGCCCCAGCATTTT; CDR3aa: CASSLGVVAGNQPQHF
abundance: NA; d_gene: NA; j_gene: TRBJ1-5; v_gene: TRBV21-1; CDR3nt: TGTGCCAGCAGGTTTCAGACTCGCCCCTCTCAGCCCCAGCATTTT; CDR3aa: CASRFQTRPSQPQHF
abundance: few; d_gene: NA; j_gene: TRBJ2-3; v_gene: TRBV2; CDR3nt: TGTGCCGGAACCAATCGGACAGCGGATACGCAGTATTTT; CDR3aa: CAGTNRTADTQYF